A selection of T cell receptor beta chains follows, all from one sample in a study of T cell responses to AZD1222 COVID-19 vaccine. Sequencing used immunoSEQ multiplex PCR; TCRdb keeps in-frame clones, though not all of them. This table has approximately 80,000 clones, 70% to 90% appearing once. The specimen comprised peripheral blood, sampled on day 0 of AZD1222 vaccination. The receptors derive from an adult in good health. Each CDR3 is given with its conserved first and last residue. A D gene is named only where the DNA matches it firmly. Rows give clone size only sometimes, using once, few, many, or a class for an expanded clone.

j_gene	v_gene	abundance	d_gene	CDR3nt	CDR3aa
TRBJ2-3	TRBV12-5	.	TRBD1	TGTGCTAGTGGTTTGGGGGACAGGCCCCCAGATACGCAGTATTTT	CASGLGDRPPDTQYF
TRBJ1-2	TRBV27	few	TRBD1	TGTGCCAGCAGCCAATACCGGGACAGGAACTATGGCTACACCTTC	CASSQYRDRNYGYTF
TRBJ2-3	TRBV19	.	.	TGTGCCTCCGAGGGCGGGGCCCTCACAGATACGCAGTATTTT	CASEGGALTDTQYF
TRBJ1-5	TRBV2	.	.	TGTGCCAGCAGGGGAAGCAATCAGCCCCAGCATTTT	CASRGSNQPQHF
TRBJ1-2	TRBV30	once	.	TGTGCCTGGGGGAGGGATCGGCCTCTAGGCTACACCTTC	CAWGRDRPLGYTF
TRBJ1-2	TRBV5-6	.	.	TGTGCCAGCAGCCCGGGATTCGCCTATGGCTACACCTTC	CASSPGFAYGYTF
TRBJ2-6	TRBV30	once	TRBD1	TGTGCCTGGGCAGGGGGACACTCTGGGGCCAACGTCCTGACTTTC	CAWAGGHSGANVLTF
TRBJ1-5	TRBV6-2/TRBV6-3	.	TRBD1	TGTGCCAGCAGTTACTGGACAGGGGTGGGTCAGCCCCAGCATTTT	CASSYWTGVGQPQHF
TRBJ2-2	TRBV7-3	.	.	TGTGCCAGCAGCTTAACGGCCCCAAGTCGGGGGACGGTCACCGGGGAGCTGTTTTTT	CASSLTAPSRGTVTGELFF
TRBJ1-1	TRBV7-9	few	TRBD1	TGTGCCAGCAGCTCGACAGGGGGTAGGCCTGAAGCTTTCTTT	CASSSTGGRPEAFF
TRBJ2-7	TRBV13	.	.	TGTGCCAGCAGCCCGCCGGACGTATATGACGAGCAGTACTTC	CASSPPDVYDEQYF
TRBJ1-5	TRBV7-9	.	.	TGTGCCAGCAGCGGGCGGATCGGGAACCTGATCAGCCCCCAGCATTTT	CASSGRIGNLISPQHF
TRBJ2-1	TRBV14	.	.	TGTGCCAGCAGCCCCACCGGGACTGAGCAGTTCTTC	CASSPTGTEQFF
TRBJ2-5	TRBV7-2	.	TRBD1	TGTGCCAGCAGCTTACTGACAGGGGCACTCCAAGAGACCCAGTACTTC	CASSLLTGALQETQYF
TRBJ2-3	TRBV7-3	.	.	TGTGCCAGCAGCTTAACGAAGCACGGAACAGATACGCAGTATTTT	CASSLTKHGTDTQYF
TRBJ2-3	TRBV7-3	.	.	TGTGCCAGCAGCTTAAGTTTGGCAGATACGCAGTATTTT	CASSLSLADTQYF
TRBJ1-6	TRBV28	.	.	TGTGCCAGCAGGCCGAGCAGGGGAGATTCACCCCTCCACTTT	CASRPSRGDSPLHF
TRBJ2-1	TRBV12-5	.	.	TGTGCTAGTGGTTTGGTACTTAGTTTTGGTGAGCAGTTCTTC	CASGLVLSFGEQFF
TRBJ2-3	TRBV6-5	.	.	TGTGCCAGCAGTTATGGGGAGACGCAGTATTTT	CASSYGETQYF
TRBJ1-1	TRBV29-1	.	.	TGCAGCGCCGGGGAAGGCACTGAAGCTTTCTTT	CSAGEGTEAFF
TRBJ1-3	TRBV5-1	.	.	TGCGCCAGCAGCTTGGCAGGTTCCTCTGGAAACACCATATATTTT	CASSLAGSSGNTIYF
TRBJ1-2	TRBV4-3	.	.	TGCGCCAGCAGCCAAGGGGTCGGGAACTATGGCTACACCTTC	CASSQGVGNYGYTF
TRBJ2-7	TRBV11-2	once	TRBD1	TGTGCCAGCAGCCACGGACAGGGAGCAGAGTACGAGCAGTACTTC	CASSHGQGAEYEQYF
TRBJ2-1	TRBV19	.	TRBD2	TGTGCCAGTAGTAGACTAGCGGGGGGTTACAATGAGCAGTTCTTC	CASSRLAGGYNEQFF
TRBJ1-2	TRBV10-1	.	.	TGCGCCAGCAGCGACTCCAGGGACTGGGGATCCAATGGCTACACCTTC	CASSDSRDWGSNGYTF
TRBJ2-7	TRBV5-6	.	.	TGTGCCAGCAGCTTAGTACGGGCCCCTTCCTACGAGCAGTACTTC	CASSLVRAPSYEQYF
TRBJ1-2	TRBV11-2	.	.	TGTGCCAGCGGACCTAGGGGTTATGGCTACACCTTC	CASGPRGYGYTF
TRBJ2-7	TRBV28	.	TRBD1	TGTGCCAGCAGAATCAACAGGGGATACGAGCAGTACTTC	CASRINRGYEQYF
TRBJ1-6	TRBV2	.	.	TGTGCCAGCAGTTTTGATGAGTCCCTCTCTTCACCCCTCCACTTT	CASSFDESLSSPLHF
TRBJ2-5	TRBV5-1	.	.	TGCGCCAGCAGCTTCCCCATAGCCGACAGGTCAGGGGAGACCCAGTACTTC	CASSFPIADRSGETQYF
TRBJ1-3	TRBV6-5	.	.	TGTGCCAGCACCCGGGGATTTGGAAACACCATATATTTT	CASTRGFGNTIYF
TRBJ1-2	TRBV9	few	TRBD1	TGTGCCAGCAGCCTCGTCCCGGGACAGGGGACGGGTGGCTACACCTTC	CASSLVPGQGTGGYTF
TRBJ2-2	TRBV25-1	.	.	TGTGCCAGCAGTACGGCGAGGAACACCGGGGAGCTGTTTTTT	CASSTARNTGELFF
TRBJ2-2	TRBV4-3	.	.	TGCGCCAGCAGCCAAGTCGGGCTAGCGGGGGAGCTGTTTTTT	CASSQVGLAGELFF
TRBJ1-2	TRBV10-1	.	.	TGCGCCAGCGTCGGAGGACAAAGGCTCCCTGGCACCTTACGAGGGTATGGCTACACCTTC	CASVGGQRLPGTLRGYGYTF
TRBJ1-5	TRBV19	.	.	TGTGCCAGTAGTATTTGGCGTTATAGCAATCAGCCCCAGCATTTT	CASSIWRYSNQPQHF
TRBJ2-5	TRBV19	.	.	TGTGCCAGTAGCGACACAGGGCAAGAGACCCAGTACTTC	CASSDTGQETQYF
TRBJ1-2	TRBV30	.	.	TGTGCCTGGAGCCGGGGGGCCTCCTATGGCTACACCTTC	CAWSRGASYGYTF
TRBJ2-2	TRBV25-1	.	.	TGTGCCAGCAGCACGTCCGGGGGTGGCACCGGGGAGCTGTTTTTT	CASSTSGGGTGELFF
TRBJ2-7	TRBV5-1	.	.	TGCGCCAGCAGCTTGGCCCAGGACTTGGGGGGCGAGCAGTACTTC	CASSLAQDLGGEQYF
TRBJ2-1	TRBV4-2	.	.	TGTGCCAGCAGACCCGGGGGCCCTATCTACAATGAGCAGTTCTTC	CASRPGGPIYNEQFF